This T cell receptor beta chain was captured by sequencing in a study of brain T cells in children with intractable seizures. Study-wide points: Pre-surgery blood may have been undersampled, hiding some clones.

Turning to this clone: Its matching antigen is unknown.

The V gene's germline CDR1 is SGHVS and CDR2 FQNEAQ. V was trimmed by 2 bases and J by 5 bases, leaving 15 bases between them. This CDR3 spans 15 amino acids. Sequencing was limited to surgery cases with top T cell transcript signatures in brain tissue. Patients received at least one anti-epileptic drug before surgery. Produced via immunoSEQ multiplex PCR; TCRdb's table is partial and in-frame only. The sample lists fewer than 50,000 clones; 75% to 95% were seen once. This receptor was identified in a girl aged 2 to 9 with tuberous sclerosis and intractable seizures. This chain joins TRBV7-8 and TRBJ2-5, with a tentative D call TRBD2 (5 bases). The input for sequencing was peripheral blood, taken at surgery. This CDR3 reads CASSLSGVTRETQYF. CDR3 coding DNA: TGTGCCAGCAGCTTATCCGGGGTTACTCGGGAGACCCAGTACTTC.